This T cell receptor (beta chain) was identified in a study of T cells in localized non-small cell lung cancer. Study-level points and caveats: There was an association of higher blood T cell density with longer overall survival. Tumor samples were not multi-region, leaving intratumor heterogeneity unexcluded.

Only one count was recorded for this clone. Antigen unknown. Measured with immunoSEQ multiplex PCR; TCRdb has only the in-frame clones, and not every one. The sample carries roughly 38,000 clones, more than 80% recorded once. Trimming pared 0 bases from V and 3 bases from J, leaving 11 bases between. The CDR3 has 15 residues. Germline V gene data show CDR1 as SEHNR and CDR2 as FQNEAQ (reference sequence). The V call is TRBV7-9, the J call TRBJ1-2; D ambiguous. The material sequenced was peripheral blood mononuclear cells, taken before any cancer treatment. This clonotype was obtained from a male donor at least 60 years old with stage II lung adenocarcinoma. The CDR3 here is CASSLAPGGYYGYTF. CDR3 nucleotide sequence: TGTGCCAGCAGCTTAGCACCGGGTGGCTACTATGGCTACACCTTC.